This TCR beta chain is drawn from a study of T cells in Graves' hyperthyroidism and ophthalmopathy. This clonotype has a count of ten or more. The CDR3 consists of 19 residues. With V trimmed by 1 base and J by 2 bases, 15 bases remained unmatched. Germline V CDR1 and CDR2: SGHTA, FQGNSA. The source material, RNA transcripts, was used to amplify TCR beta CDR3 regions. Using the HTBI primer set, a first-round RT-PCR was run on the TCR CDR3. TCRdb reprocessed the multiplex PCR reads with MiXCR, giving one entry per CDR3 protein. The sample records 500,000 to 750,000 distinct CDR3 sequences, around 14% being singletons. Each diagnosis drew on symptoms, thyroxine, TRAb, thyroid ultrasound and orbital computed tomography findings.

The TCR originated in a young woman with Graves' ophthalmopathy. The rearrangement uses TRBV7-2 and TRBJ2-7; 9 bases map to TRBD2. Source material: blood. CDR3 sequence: CASSLVVAGLAGSTYEQYF. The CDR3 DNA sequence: TGTGCCAGCAGCTTAGTAGTGGCGGGGCTAGCGGGATCCACCTACGAGCAGTACTTC.